The 10 T cell receptor beta chains listed next were all sequenced from one sample in a study of CD8 T cells in Susac syndrome. With random hexamers, reverse transcription was performed on about 0.5 to 1 ug of RNA. TCRdb redid the calling of the immunoSEQ multiplex PCR reads with MiXCR, one entry per CDR3 protein. The table has fewer than 200,000 distinct CDR3 sequences, about 93% seen once. The specimen sequenced was CD4+ T cells from PBMCs. The receptors derive from a human donor in good health.

J is TRBJ2-6 and V is TRBV19, with 9 bases fitting TRBD1. V lost 5 bases and J lost 1; bases outside the gene matches: 12. The CDR3 contains 19 residues. Germline V gene lookup returns CDR1 LNHDA and CDR2 SQIVND (reference sequence). The CDR3 spells CASSPRRRGQGSGANVLTF. CDR3 DNA: TGTGCCAGTAGTCCCCGGCGGCGAGGACAGGGGTCTGGGGCCAACGTCCTGACTTTC. The entire variable domain, with the rest obtained from reference TRBV19 and TRBJ2-6, is as follows: DGGITQSPKYLFRKEGQNVTLSCEQNLNHDAMYWYRQDPGQGLRLIYYSQIVNDFQKGDIAEGYSVSREKKESFPLTVTSAQKNPTAFYLCASSPRRRGQGSGANVLTFGAGSRLTVL.

The V call is TRBV27, the J call TRBJ2-6; TRBD1 matches at 9 bases. Germline loops: CDR1 MNHEY, CDR2 SMNVEV (reference sequence). J gave up 2 bases and V 5 bases, and 7 bases lay outside the gene matches. The length of the CDR3 is 17 residues. The CDR3 loop reads CASSPTRTGAGANVLTF. The CDR3 DNA reads as TGTGCCAGCAGTCCGACTCGGACAGGGGCTGGGGCCAACGTCCTGACTTTC.

This rearrangement joins TRBV19 to TRBJ1-5, with TRBD1 identical over 7 bases. The CDR3 spans 14 residues. Trimming at V came to 3 bases and at J to 5 bases, leaving 4 bases not matched to a gene. CDR1 is LNHDA and CDR2 is SQIVND in the germline V gene (reference sequence). CDR3 nucleotide sequence: TGTGCCAGTAGTATTGGGCAGGGGGATCAGCCCCAGCATTTT. It translates to CASSIGQGDQPQHF.

The V call is TRBV27, the J call TRBJ2-4, with 9 bases matching TRBD1. Unmatched junction bases numbered 5, after V lost 5 bases and J lost 6 bases. The CDR3 is 14 amino acids. Germline CDR1 MNHEY, CDR2 SMNVEV (reference sequence). The CDR3 reads CASSQQGAGNIQYF. The CDR3 DNA follows: TGTGCCAGCAGTCAACAGGGGGCTGGAAACATTCAGTACTTC.

This clonotype has only one observation. The V and J genes are TRBV7-9 and TRBJ2-5; no definite D call. Per germline, CDR1 SEHNR and CDR2 FQNEAQ (reference sequence). The CDR3 has 12 residues. Trimming shortened V by 5 bases and J by 4 bases, and 8 bases separated the two germline ends. In DNA form, the CDR3 reads TGTGCCAGCAGCCACAACAGAGAGACCCAGTACTTC. Amino acid sequence: CASSHNRETQYF. Complete variable domain (other parts from reference TRBV7-9 and TRBJ2-5): DTGVSQNPRHKITKRGQNVTFRCDPISEHNRLYWYRQTLGQGPEFLTYFQNEAQLEKSRLLSDRFSAERPKGSFSTLEIQRTEQGDSAMYLCASSHNRETQYFGPGTRLLVL.

This clonotype was seen more than once but under ten times. The chain joins TRBV6-5 to TRBJ2-7, with D possibly TRBD2 on 5 matching bases. CDR1 is MNHEY, CDR2 SVGAGI, per germline. The V and J ends lost 0 bases and 0 bases respectively, with 12 bases between them. The CDR3 loop spans 16 amino acids. The CDR3 region is CASSYSASLASYEQYF. DNA of the CDR3: TGTGCCAGCAGTTACTCGGCTAGCCTCGCCTCCTACGAGCAGTACTTC.

The J gene is TRBJ2-5, the V gene TRBV20-1; D may be TRBD1 (6 bases). Germline V gene data show CDR1 as DFQATT and CDR2 as SNEGSKA (reference sequence). This CDR3 comprises 14 residues. Between the trimmed V and J ends, which lost 8 bases and 5 bases, there was a span of 21 bases. CDR3 bases: TGCAGTCCCCGTACCGGGGTAGGGGGTGAGACCCAGTACTTC. Its protein is CSPRTGVGGETQYF.

This sequence joins TRBV5-8 and TRBJ2-3; D unclear. CDR3 length equals 15 residues. Germline CDR1 reads SGHTS; CDR2 reads YDEGEE. The V end lost 2 bases, the J end lost 2 bases, and 12 bases lay between the germline ends. The DNA for the CDR3 is TGTGCCAGCAGCTTAGTAACCCGGGTCACAGATACGCAGTATTTT. Translating it yields CASSLVTRVTDTQYF.

The gene calls are TRBV6-5 and TRBJ1-6; 7 nucleotides align to TRBD1. This CDR3 region has 16 residues. Germline assignment: CDR1 MNHEY and CDR2 SVGAGI. V shed 2 bases, J shed 7 bases, and the junction held 8 bases outside the gene matches. DNA of the CDR3: TGTGCCAGCAGTTACGTCCCACAGGGGCTAAATTCACCCCTCCACTTT. As protein: CASSYVPQGLNSPLHF.

The V and J genes are TRBV12-3 or TRBV12-4 and TRBJ1-5; a weak D match, TRBD1 (5 bases). The CDR3 length is 15 residues. V lost 6 bases and J 2 bases, leaving 14 bases between the germline ends. The CDR3 sequence is CASSRGQGGNQPQHF. The CDR3 nucleotides are TGTGCCAGCAGCCGAGGACAAGGAGGCAATCAGCCCCAGCATTTT.